The 9 T cell receptor beta chains presented below share a single source sample, sequenced in a study of CD8 T cells in Susac syndrome. Random hexamers served to reverse transcribe roughly 0.45 to 1 ug RNA. TCRdb itself ran the immunoSEQ multiplex PCR reads through MiXCR, one entry per CDR3 protein. The table lists about 140,000 distinct CDR3 sequences, 85% to 95% of them singletons. Sequenced: CD4+ T cells from PBMCs. The receptors here all came from a human donor with Susac syndrome.

The chain has TRBV30 and TRBJ1-2; D may be TRBD1 (5 bases). The CDR3 runs to 13 residues. CDR1 GTSNPN and CDR2 SVGIG come from the germline V gene (reference sequence). Between the trimmed V and J ends, which lost 3 bases and 3 bases, there was a span of 11 bases. The CDR3 region is CAWSSTAYYGYTF. The CDR3 DNA reads as TGTGCCTGGAGCTCGACAGCTTACTATGGCTACACCTTC.

The chain combines TRBV3-1 with TRBJ2-1; 7 bases map to TRBD1. After removal of 2 bases from V and 7 bases from J, the junction contained 5 bases not matched to a gene. Germline CDR1 is LGHDT and CDR2 is YNNKEL (reference sequence). The CDR3 length is 14 residues. The CDR3 sequence: CASSQRLQGNEQFF. CDR3 sequence (DNA): TGTGCCAGCAGCCAACGCTTACAGGGGAATGAGCAGTTCTTC.

The chain has TRBV9 and TRBJ1-2; D gene unclear. CDR1 and CDR2 (germline): SGDLS, YYNGEE. V was clipped by 4 bases and J by 7 bases, with 14 bases between them. The CDR3 has 13 residues. The CDR3 sequence is CASSPGLNVGYTF. DNA for the CDR3: TGTGCCAGCAGCCCCGGACTCAACGTTGGCTACACCTTC.

The rearrangement links TRBV4-2 to TRBJ2-1; 10 nucleotides align to TRBD2. The CDR3 is 15 amino acids. Germline V gene lookup returns CDR1 LGHNA and CDR2 YNFKEQ. J gave up 8 bases and V 1 base, and 5 bases lay outside the gene matches. The CDR3 DNA is TGTGCCAGCAGCCAAGGCCTAGCGGGAGTCGATGAGCAGTTCTTC. This encodes CASSQGLAGVDEQFF.

The chain has TRBV30 and TRBJ1-1, with 10 bases identical to TRBD1. CDR1 and CDR2 from the germline V gene are GTSNPN and SVGIG (reference sequence). With V trimmed by 3 bases and J by 0 bases, 1 base remained unmatched. The CDR3 is 14 residues long. The CDR3 region is CAWRGQGLNTEAFF. For the CDR3, the DNA is TGTGCCTGGAGGGGACAGGGGTTGAACACTGAAGCTTTCTTT.

The chain links TRBV5-4 to TRBJ2-7; the match to TRBD1 covers 8 bases. With V trimmed by 4 bases and J by 2 bases, 8 bases remained unmatched. The germline V gene encodes CDR1 SGHNT and CDR2 YYREEE (reference sequence). This CDR3 spans 15 amino acids. The CDR3: CASSQEGQEAYEQYF. For the CDR3, the DNA is TGTGCCAGCAGCCAGGAGGGACAGGAGGCCTACGAGCAGTACTTC.

The genes are TRBV11-2 and TRBJ2-6; D unresolved. Trimming removed 1 base from V and 2 bases from J, with 6 bases in between. The CDR3 has 15 residues. Germline V gene data show CDR1 as SGHAT and CDR2 as FQNNGV. CDR3 DNA: TGTGCCAGCAGCTTAGGCACAGCTGGGGCCAACGTCCTGACTTTC. This gives the protein CASSLGTAGANVLTF.

This chain connects TRBV20-1 to TRBJ1-1; D call uncertain. The CDR3 spans 11 residues. Germline V gives CDR1 DFQATT, CDR2 SNEGSKA (reference sequence). In nucleotides, the CDR3 is TGCTCGGAAAGGGTTGGCACTGAAGCTTTCTTT. It specifies CSERVGTEAFF.

V and J are TRBV7-6 and TRBJ2-3; 7 bases fit TRBD1. The trim removed 5 bases at V and 1 base at J, leaving 6 bases unmatched. The CDR3 totals 15 residues. Germline V gene sequence: CDR1 SGHVS, CDR2 FNYEAQ. CDR3 sequence reads: CASSRTGGGTDTQYF. CDR3 sequence (DNA): TGTGCCAGCAGCCGGACAGGTGGGGGCACAGATACGCAGTATTTT.